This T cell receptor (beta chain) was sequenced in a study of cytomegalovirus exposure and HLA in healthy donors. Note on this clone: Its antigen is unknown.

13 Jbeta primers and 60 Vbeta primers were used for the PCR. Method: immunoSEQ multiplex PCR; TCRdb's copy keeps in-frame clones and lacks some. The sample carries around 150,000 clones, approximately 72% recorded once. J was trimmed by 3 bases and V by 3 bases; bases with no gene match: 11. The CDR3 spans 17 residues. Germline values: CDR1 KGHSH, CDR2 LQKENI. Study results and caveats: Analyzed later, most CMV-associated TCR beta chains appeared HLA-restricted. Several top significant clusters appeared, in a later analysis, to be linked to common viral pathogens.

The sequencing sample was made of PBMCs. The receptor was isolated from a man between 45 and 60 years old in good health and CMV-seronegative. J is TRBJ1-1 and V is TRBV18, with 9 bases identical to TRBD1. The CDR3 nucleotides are TGTGCCAGCTCACCGGGACAGGGTCCTACTAGGTACACTGAAGCTTTCTTT. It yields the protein CASSPGQGPTRYTEAFF.